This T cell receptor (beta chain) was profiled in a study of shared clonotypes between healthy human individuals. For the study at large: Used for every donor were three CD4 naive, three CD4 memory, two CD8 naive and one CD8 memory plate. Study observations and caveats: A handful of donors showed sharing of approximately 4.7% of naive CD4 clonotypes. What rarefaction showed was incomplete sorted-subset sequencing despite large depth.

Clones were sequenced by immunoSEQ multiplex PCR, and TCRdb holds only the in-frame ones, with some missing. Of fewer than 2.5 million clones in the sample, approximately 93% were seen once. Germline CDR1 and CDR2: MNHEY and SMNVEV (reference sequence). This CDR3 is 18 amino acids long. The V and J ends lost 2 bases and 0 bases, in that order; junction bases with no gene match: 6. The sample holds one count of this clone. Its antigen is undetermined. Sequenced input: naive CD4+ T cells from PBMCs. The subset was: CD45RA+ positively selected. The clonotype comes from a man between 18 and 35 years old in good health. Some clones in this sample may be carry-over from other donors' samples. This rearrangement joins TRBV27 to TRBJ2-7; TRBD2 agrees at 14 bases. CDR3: CASSLGLAGGPVSYEQYF. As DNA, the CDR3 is TGTGCCAGCAGTTTAGGACTAGCGGGAGGCCCCGTCTCCTACGAGCAGTACTTC.